This TCR beta chain was obtained from a study of STAT5B mutations in CD4+ large granular lymphocyte leukemia. General study findings and limits: Main leukemic clonotypes were patient-specific, but roughly 25% appeared at low frequency elsewhere. Compared with healthy controls (2/35), patient top clones favored TRBV06 (8/27).

Germline V gene lookup returns CDR1 SGHTA and CDR2 FQGTGA. This CDR3 is 13 amino acids long. V lost 9 bases to trimming and J lost 4 bases; unmatched junction nucleotides: 6. As regards this clone: Its antigen is unknown.

In the authors' methods: The detection floor for productive clonotype frequency was 2.59 x 10-5. Generated by immunoSEQ multiplex PCR, the TCRdb table keeps only in-frame clones and is missing some. V and J calls plus clone size are reproduced from that table; the DNA served to infer D and trimming. The table includes 25,000 to 40,000 clones, about four fifths detected once. The TCR originated in a human donor in good health. The genes are TRBV7-3 and TRBJ2-3; the match to TRBD2 covers 8 bases. The sequencing input was CD4+ T cells from blood buffy coats. The CDR3 spells CASSGAGADTQYF. In nucleotides, the CDR3 is TGTGCCAGTAGTGGAGCGGGGGCAGATACGCAGTATTTT.